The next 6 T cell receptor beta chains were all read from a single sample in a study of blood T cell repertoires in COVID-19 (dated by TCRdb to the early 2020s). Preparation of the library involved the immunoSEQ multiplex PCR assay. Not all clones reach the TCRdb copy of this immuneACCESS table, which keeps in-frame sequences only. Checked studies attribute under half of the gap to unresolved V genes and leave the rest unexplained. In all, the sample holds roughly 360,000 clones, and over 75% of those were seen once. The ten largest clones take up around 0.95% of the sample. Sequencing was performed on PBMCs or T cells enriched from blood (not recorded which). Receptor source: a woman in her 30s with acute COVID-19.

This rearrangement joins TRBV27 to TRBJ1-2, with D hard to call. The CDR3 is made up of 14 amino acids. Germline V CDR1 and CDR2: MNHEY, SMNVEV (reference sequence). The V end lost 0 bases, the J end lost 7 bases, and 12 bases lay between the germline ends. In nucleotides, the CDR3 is TGTGCCAGCAGTTTATCTGGGCCAGCGGGTGGCTACACCTTC. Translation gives CASSLSGPAGGYTF.

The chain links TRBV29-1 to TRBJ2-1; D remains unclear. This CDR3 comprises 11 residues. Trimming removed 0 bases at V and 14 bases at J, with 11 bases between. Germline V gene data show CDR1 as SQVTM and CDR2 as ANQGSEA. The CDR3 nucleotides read TGCAGCGTTGAAGATCGGCAGGTGAAGTTCTTC. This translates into CSVEDRQVKFF.

CDR3 DNA sequence: TGTGCCAGCAGCCAAGATAGGGCAGCGGTTAGTGAAGCTTTCTTT. Translation gives CASSQDRAAVSEAFF. The J gene is TRBJ1-1, the V gene TRBV3-1 (or the pseudogene TRBV3-2); D gene unclear. Germline loops: CDR1 LGHDT, CDR2 YNNKEL (reference sequence). This CDR3 has 15 amino acids. V was trimmed by 0 bases and J by 7 bases, leaving 15 bases between them.

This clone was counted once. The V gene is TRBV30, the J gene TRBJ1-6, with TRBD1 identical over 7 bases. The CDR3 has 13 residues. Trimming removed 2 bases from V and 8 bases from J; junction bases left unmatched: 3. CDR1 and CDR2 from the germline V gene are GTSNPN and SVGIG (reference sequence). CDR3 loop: CAWSPQGDSPLHF. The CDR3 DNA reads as TGTGCCTGGAGTCCCCAGGGGGATTCACCCCTCCACTTT.

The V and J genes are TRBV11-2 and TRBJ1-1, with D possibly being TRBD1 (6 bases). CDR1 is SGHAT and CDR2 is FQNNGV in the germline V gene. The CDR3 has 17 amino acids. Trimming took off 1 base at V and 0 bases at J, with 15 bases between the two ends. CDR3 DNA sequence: TGTGCCAGCAGCTTAGGAACCCTCGGACAGCTGAACACTGAAGCTTTCTTT. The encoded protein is CASSLGTLGQLNTEAFF.

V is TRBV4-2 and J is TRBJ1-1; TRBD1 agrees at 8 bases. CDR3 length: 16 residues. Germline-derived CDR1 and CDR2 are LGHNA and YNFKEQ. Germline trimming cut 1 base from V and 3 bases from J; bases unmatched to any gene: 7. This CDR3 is CASSQAGQGIYTEAFF. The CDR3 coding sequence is TGTGCCAGCAGCCAAGCTGGACAGGGCATCTACACTGAAGCTTTCTTT.